This T cell receptor (beta chain) emerged from a study of blood T cell repertoires in COVID-19. This table comes from immunoSEQ multiplex PCR, and its TCRdb copy is limited to in-frame clones, with some not included. The profile shows about 380,000 clones, more than 75% of them singletons. This CDR3 has 11 amino acids. Germline CDR1 and CDR2: MNHEY and SVGAGI. Sequencing used PBMCs or T cells enriched from blood (not recorded which). The receptor was derived from a woman aged 18-29 years who had recovered from COVID-19. The V gene is TRBV6-5, the J gene TRBJ2-5; 7 bases agree with TRBD2. The CDR3 sequence is CAHGRGETQYF. The CDR3 bases are TGTGCTCATGGGCGGGGGGAGACCCAGTACTTC.